This is a list of T cell receptor beta chains from one sample in a study of response to subunit inactivated influenza vaccine. One entry per CDR3 protein, called by TCRdb with MiXCR from the RT-PCR reads. The sample yields approximately 570,000 distinct CDR3 sequences, under 9% seen once. Sequenced here: PBMCs from blood, sampled roughly 24 months after vaccination. The receptor source for this set is a man between 50 and 69 years old who received an inactivated influenza vaccine. The CDR3 runs from the conserved cysteine through the conserved F or W. A D gene is named only where the DNA matches it firmly. Only some rows state a clone size, as once, few, many or a class for expanded clones.

clone_size: few; d_call: TRBD1; v_call: TRBV6-5; j_call: TRBJ2-1; cdr3_aa: CASSYSGDRGNEQFF; cdr3_nt: TGTGCCAGCAGTTACTCCGGGGACAGGGGCAATGAGCAGTTCTTC
clone_size: few; d_call: -; v_call: TRBV12-3/TRBV12-4; j_call: TRBJ2-4; cdr3_aa: CASSSGGRPIQYF; cdr3_nt: TGTGCCAGCAGTTCTGGAGGGAGACCCATTCAGTACTTC
clone_size: -; d_call: TRBD2; v_call: TRBV20-1; j_call: TRBJ2-5; cdr3_aa: CSAIHDRGRVQYF; cdr3_nt: TGCAGTGCTATTCACGACAGAGGGAGGGTCCAGTACTTC
clone_size: -; d_call: -; v_call: TRBV7-2; j_call: TRBJ1-4; cdr3_aa: CASSLGWGQSQDEKLFF; cdr3_nt: TGTGCCAGCAGCTTAGGTTGGGGACAATCACAAGATGAAAAACTGTTTTTT
clone_size: -; d_call: TRBD2; v_call: TRBV7-2; j_call: TRBJ2-5; cdr3_aa: CASSSLTSGSRRQTQYF; cdr3_nt: TGTGCCAGCAGCTCCCTGACTAGCGGGAGCAGACGTCAGACCCAGTACTTC
clone_size: few; d_call: -; v_call: TRBV20-1; j_call: TRBJ2-3; cdr3_aa: CSAARTKFWSDTQYF; cdr3_nt: TGCAGTGCTGCCCGGACAAAGTTTTGGTCAGATACGCAGTATTTT
clone_size: many; d_call: TRBD2; v_call: TRBV20-1; j_call: TRBJ2-3; cdr3_aa: CSAPGSGRGTDTQYF; cdr3_nt: TGCAGTGCCCCAGGAAGCGGGAGAGGGACAGATACGCAGTATTTT
clone_size: many; d_call: -; v_call: TRBV6-2/TRBV6-3; j_call: TRBJ2-7; cdr3_aa: CASTAPENEQYF; cdr3_nt: TGTGCCAGCACTGCCCCTGAGAACGAGCAGTACTTC
clone_size: -; d_call: -; v_call: TRBV7-9; j_call: TRBJ2-3; cdr3_aa: CASSSGLSTSTDTQYF; cdr3_nt: TGTGCCAGCAGCTCCGGGTTATCAACTAGCACAGATACGCAGTATTTT
clone_size: many; d_call: -; v_call: TRBV12-3/TRBV12-4; j_call: TRBJ2-2; cdr3_aa: CASSFRPGELFF; cdr3_nt: TGTGCCAGCAGTTTTCGTCCCGGGGAGCTGTTTTTT
clone_size: few; d_call: TRBD1; v_call: TRBV6-1; j_call: TRBJ2-3; cdr3_aa: CASKEGQGLTDTQYF; cdr3_nt: TGTGCCAGCAAGGAGGGACAGGGCCTTACAGATACGCAGTATTTT
clone_size: -; d_call: -; v_call: TRBV4-3; j_call: TRBJ2-1; cdr3_aa: CASSQDVRDDEQFF; cdr3_nt: TGCGCCAGCAGCCAAGATGTCAGGGACGATGAGCAGTTCTTC
clone_size: few; d_call: TRBD1; v_call: TRBV12-3/TRBV12-4; j_call: TRBJ1-1; cdr3_aa: CASSLSQGLGNTEAFF; cdr3_nt: TGTGCCAGCAGTTTATCACAGGGGCTGGGGAACACTGAAGCTTTCTTT
clone_size: -; d_call: -; v_call: TRBV6-2/TRBV6-3; j_call: TRBJ1-1; cdr3_aa: CASSPRVGNTEAFF; cdr3_nt: TGTGCCAGCAGCCCCAGGGTTGGGAACACTGAAGCTTTCTTT
clone_size: -; d_call: -; v_call: TRBV28; j_call: TRBJ1-2; cdr3_aa: CASRAASGYGYTF; cdr3_nt: TGTGCCAGCAGGGCGGCGTCGGGCTATGGCTACACCTTC
clone_size: many; d_call: -; v_call: TRBV7-2; j_call: TRBJ2-4; cdr3_aa: CASRGQNRDIQYF; cdr3_nt: TGTGCCAGCAGGGGCCAGAATAGGGACATTCAGTACTTC
clone_size: few; d_call: -; v_call: TRBV18; j_call: TRBJ2-4; cdr3_aa: CASSPQGLNIQYF; cdr3_nt: TGTGCCAGCTCACCACAGGGACTAAACATTCAGTACTTC
clone_size: -; d_call: TRBD2; v_call: TRBV29-1; j_call: TRBJ2-1; cdr3_aa: CSVGAGGVNEQFF; cdr3_nt: TGCAGCGTTGGGGCGGGGGGGGTGAATGAGCAGTTCTTC
clone_size: many; d_call: -; v_call: TRBV3-1; j_call: TRBJ1-2; cdr3_aa: CASSLSSYGYTF; cdr3_nt: TGTGCCAGCAGCCTTTCGAGCTATGGCTACACCTTC
clone_size: -; d_call: -; v_call: TRBV6-5; j_call: TRBJ2-4; cdr3_aa: CGTSFGNIQYF; cdr3_nt: TGTGGGACATCCTTCGGCAACATTCAGTACTTC
clone_size: few; d_call: -; v_call: TRBV11-2; j_call: TRBJ2-3; cdr3_aa: CASSLDQGLSTDTQYF; cdr3_nt: TGTGCCAGCAGCTTAGATCAGGGGCTTAGCACAGATACGCAGTATTTT
clone_size: few; d_call: -; v_call: TRBV29-1; j_call: TRBJ2-3; cdr3_aa: CSIHQPRTGQSTDTQYF; cdr3_nt: TGCAGCATCCACCAACCCAGAACCGGACAGAGCACAGATACGCAGTATTTT
clone_size: -; d_call: -; v_call: TRBV10-3; j_call: TRBJ2-7; cdr3_aa: CAISSPGRGGSSYEQYF; cdr3_nt: TGTGCCATCAGTTCCCCTGGTCGCGGAGGGAGCTCCTACGAGCAGTACTTC
clone_size: -; d_call: TRBD2; v_call: TRBV5-5; j_call: TRBJ2-5; cdr3_aa: CASTHRAGGSRETQYF; cdr3_nt: TGTGCCAGCACCCACCGGGCGGGAGGTAGTCGGGAGACCCAGTACTTC
clone_size: -; d_call: -; v_call: TRBV12-3/TRBV12-4; j_call: TRBJ2-3; cdr3_aa: CASRIGRTSVQYF; cdr3_nt: TGTGCCAGCAGAATCGGCCGCACATCCGTGCAGTATTTT
clone_size: -; d_call: -; v_call: TRBV27; j_call: TRBJ2-7; cdr3_aa: CASSSQGRGVYEQYF; cdr3_nt: TGTGCCAGCAGTTCCCAGGGAAGAGGGGTCTACGAGCAGTACTTC
clone_size: -; d_call: TRBD2; v_call: TRBV7-9; j_call: TRBJ2-7; cdr3_aa: CASSKASGRAYEQYF; cdr3_nt: TGTGCCAGCAGCAAAGCTAGCGGGAGGGCGTACGAGCAGTACTTC
clone_size: -; d_call: TRBD2; v_call: TRBV7-2; j_call: TRBJ2-3; cdr3_aa: CASSLGRGRADTQYF; cdr3_nt: TGTGCCAGCAGCTTAGGCCGCGGGAGAGCAGATACGCAGTATTTT
clone_size: -; d_call: -; v_call: TRBV29-1; j_call: TRBJ2-7; cdr3_aa: CSVEALNGNYEQYF; cdr3_nt: TGCAGCGTTGAGGCACTCAACGGCAACTACGAGCAGTACTTC
clone_size: -; d_call: -; v_call: TRBV25-1; j_call: TRBJ2-5; cdr3_aa: CASSEYSWTPLGETQYF; cdr3_nt: TGTGCCAGCAGTGAATATAGTTGGACACCCCTCGGAGAGACCCAGTACTTC
clone_size: many; d_call: -; v_call: TRBV5-1; j_call: TRBJ1-2; cdr3_aa: CASSGGYGGYTF; cdr3_nt: TGCGCCAGCAGCGGAGGGTACGGTGGCTACACCTTC
clone_size: -; d_call: -; v_call: TRBV5-1; j_call: TRBJ1-5; cdr3_aa: CASSAEPGPRSDQPQHF; cdr3_nt: TGCGCCAGCAGCGCGGAACCGGGACCGAGATCCGACCAGCCCCAGCATTTT
clone_size: few; d_call: TRBD2; v_call: TRBV28; j_call: TRBJ2-1; cdr3_aa: CATGLAYNEQFF; cdr3_nt: TGTGCCACCGGACTAGCGTACAATGAGCAGTTCTTC
clone_size: few; d_call: -; v_call: TRBV7-9; j_call: TRBJ1-4; cdr3_aa: CASSRAAGGREKLFF; cdr3_nt: TGTGCCAGCAGCCGCGCGGCGGGGGGGCGGGAAAAACTGTTTTTT
clone_size: many; d_call: -; v_call: TRBV5-1; j_call: TRBJ1-1; cdr3_aa: CASSYGEDTEAFF; cdr3_nt: TGCGCCAGCAGCTATGGGGAGGACACTGAAGCTTTCTTT
clone_size: few; d_call: -; v_call: TRBV20-1; j_call: TRBJ1-4; cdr3_aa: CSAAQDATNEKLFF; cdr3_nt: TGCAGTGCTGCTCAGGACGCAACTAATGAAAAACTGTTTTTT
clone_size: -; d_call: -; v_call: TRBV6-1; j_call: TRBJ1-1; cdr3_aa: CASSPGGGANTEAFF; cdr3_nt: TGTGCCAGCAGTCCCGGGGGGGGTGCGAACACTGAAGCTTTCTTT
clone_size: -; d_call: TRBD1; v_call: TRBV5-1; j_call: TRBJ1-2; cdr3_aa: CASSLEPLQGAGGYTF; cdr3_nt: TGCGCCAGCAGCTTGGAGCCTCTACAGGGGGCAGGTGGCTACACCTTC
clone_size: many; d_call: TRBD1; v_call: TRBV29-1; j_call: TRBJ1-1; cdr3_aa: CSVEVRQGAYTEAFF; cdr3_nt: TGCAGCGTTGAAGTAAGGCAGGGGGCCTACACTGAAGCTTTCTTT
clone_size: few; d_call: TRBD2; v_call: TRBV15; j_call: TRBJ2-3; cdr3_aa: CATSRETGLAPRGDTQYF; cdr3_nt: TGTGCCACCAGCAGAGAGACTGGACTAGCTCCGCGGGGAGATACGCAGTATTTT
clone_size: -; d_call: -; v_call: TRBV7-2; j_call: TRBJ2-2; cdr3_aa: CASSSQGGRTGELFF; cdr3_nt: TGTGCCAGCAGCTCCCAGGGGGGGAGGACCGGGGAGCTGTTTTTT
clone_size: -; d_call: -; v_call: TRBV6-5; j_call: TRBJ2-7; cdr3_aa: CASSYAIVASSYEQYF; cdr3_nt: TGTGCCAGCAGTTACGCCATCGTAGCGAGCTCCTACGAGCAGTACTTC
clone_size: -; d_call: -; v_call: TRBV4-3; j_call: TRBJ1-4; cdr3_aa: CASSQDRVENEKLFF; cdr3_nt: TGCGCCAGCAGCCAAGATCGGGTAGAGAATGAAAAACTGTTTTTT
clone_size: few; d_call: -; v_call: TRBV12-3/TRBV12-4; j_call: TRBJ2-5; cdr3_aa: CASSLGPTGKETQYF; cdr3_nt: TGTGCCAGCAGTTTAGGTCCGACGGGAAAAGAGACCCAGTACTTC